Following are 6 T cell receptor beta chains from one sample sequenced in a study of post-analysis software for immune sequencing data. Study-level findings and limits: Five or six TRBV segments, TRBV5-6, TRBV5-1 and TRBV20-1 among them, were found more frequent in patients than controls.

No antigen is known for these receptors. Sequencing libraries made from TCR beta cDNA carried unique molecular identifiers. Each CDR3 protein gets one entry after TCRdb re-called the PCR reads with MiXCR. Of hundreds of thousands of distinct CDR3 sequences in the sample, 40% to 50% are singletons; the top ten hold 1.5% to 2%. The sample comprised blood. The receptor set was obtained from a girl aged 5-17 years with multiple sclerosis.

There are a few counts of this clonotype. The gene calls are TRBV7-2 and TRBJ2-7; 11 nucleotides match TRBD2. CDR3 length: 14 amino acids. The J segment lost 3 bases and the V segment lost 6 bases, leaving 4 bases of the junction unmatched. The germline gives CDR1 SGHTA, CDR2 FQGNSA. The CDR3 region is CASRVLAGVYEQYF. The CDR3 coding sequence is TGTGCCAGCAGGGTACTAGCGGGGGTCTACGAGCAGTACTTC.

A remark on this clonotype: The junction differs from germline at one of its ends, possibly a read error. The chain is built from TRBV7-2 and TRBJ2-7; D is unresolved. CDR1 SGHTA and CDR2 FQGNSA come from the germline V gene. This CDR3 comprises 13 residues. The CDR3 reads CASNTPSSHEQYF. CDR3 nucleotide sequence: TGTGCCAGCAATACCCCGAGCTCCCACGAGCAGTACTTC.

CDR3 sequence (DNA): TGCAGTGCTAGCGTAACTAGCGGGACCTCCTACGAGCAGTACTTC. Translated: CSASVTSGTSYEQYF. This chain links TRBV20-1 with TRBJ2-7; 10 nucleotides line up with TRBD2. The germline CDR1 and CDR2 sequences are DFQATT and SNEGSKA (reference sequence). The CDR3 is 15 amino acids. With V trimmed by 3 bases and J by 0 bases, 5 bases remained unmatched.

V usage is TRBV7-9 and J usage is TRBJ2-5; no clear D. Trimming shortened V by 2 bases and J by 4 bases, and 17 bases separated the two germline ends. Germline V gene sequence: CDR1 SEHNR, CDR2 FQNEAQ (reference sequence). This CDR3 contains 16 residues. The CDR3 DNA is TGTGCCAGCAGCTTAACCCACGGACCTACTCGAGAGACCCAGTACTTC. Translation gives CASSLTHGPTRETQYF.

With respect to this clonotype: Sequence at one end of the junction differs from germline and may be a read error. The V and J genes are TRBV10-3 and TRBJ2-5; unclear D gene. This CDR3 contains 14 residues. Germline assignment: CDR1 ENHRY and CDR2 SYGVKD. In DNA, the CDR3 is TGTGCCACCAGTGAAGGAAGGACGCAAGAGACCCAGTACTTC. This codes for CATSEGRTQETQYF.

This clonotype occurred once. The rearrangement links TRBV12-3 or TRBV12-4 to TRBJ2-3; 13 nucleotides align to TRBD2. The CDR3 length is 17 residues. V was pared by 5 bases and J by 6 bases, with 11 bases of the junction left unmatched. The CDR3 sequence: CASSPGLAGANEDTQYF. In DNA, the CDR3 is TGTGCCAGCAGTCCCGGACTAGCGGGAGCCAACGAGGATACGCAGTATTTT.